One T cell receptor beta chain is described in this entry. Antigen specificity is unknown. This sample includes further DNA sequences coding for the same CDR3. TCRdb's table, derived via immunoSEQ multiplex PCR, lists solely in-frame clones and lacks some. Among a few million clones listed, approximately 93% were seen once. Germline values: CDR1 SGHNT, CDR2 YYREEE (reference sequence). Trimming left V 0 bases short and J 0 bases short, with 7 bases between. The CDR3 runs to 14 residues. This sample is drawn from a study of shared clonotypes between healthy human individuals. General study points: Clonotypes shared by all four donors outscored non-shared clonotypes in generation probability.

The V and J genes are TRBV5-4 and TRBJ2-7; no firm D call. This receptor was taken from a man aged 18 to 30 in good health. Some clones in this sample may be carry-over from other donors' samples. The sequenced sample consisted of naive CD4+ T cells from PBMCs. Described subset: CD45RA+ positively selected. CDR3 sequence reads: CASSLVPSSYEQYF. The CDR3 DNA is TGTGCCAGCAGCTTGGTTCCCAGCTCCTACGAGCAGTACTTC.